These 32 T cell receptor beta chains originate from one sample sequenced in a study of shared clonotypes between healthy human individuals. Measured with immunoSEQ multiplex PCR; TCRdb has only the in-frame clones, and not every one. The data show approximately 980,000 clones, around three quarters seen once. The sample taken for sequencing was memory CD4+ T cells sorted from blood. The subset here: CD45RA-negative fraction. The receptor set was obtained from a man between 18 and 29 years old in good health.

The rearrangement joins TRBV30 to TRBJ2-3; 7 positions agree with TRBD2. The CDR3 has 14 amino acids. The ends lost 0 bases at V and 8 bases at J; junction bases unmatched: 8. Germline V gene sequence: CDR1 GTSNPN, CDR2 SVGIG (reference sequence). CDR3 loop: CAWSVTAGVGTQYF. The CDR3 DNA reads TGTGCCTGGAGTGTGACGGCGGGAGTGGGTACGCAGTATTTT.

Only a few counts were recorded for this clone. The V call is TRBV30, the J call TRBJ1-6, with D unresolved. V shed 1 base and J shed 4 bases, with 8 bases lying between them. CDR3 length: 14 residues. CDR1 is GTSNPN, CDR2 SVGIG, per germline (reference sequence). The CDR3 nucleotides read TGTGCCTGGAGTGAGTTATGGTATAATTCACCCCTCCACTTT. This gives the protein CAWSELWYNSPLHF.

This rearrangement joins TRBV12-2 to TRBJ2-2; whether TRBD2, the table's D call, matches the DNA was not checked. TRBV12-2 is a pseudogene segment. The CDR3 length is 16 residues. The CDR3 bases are TGTGCAAGTCGCTTTACTAGCGGGGAAAACACCGGGGAGCTGTTTTTT. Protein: CASRFTSGENTGELFF.

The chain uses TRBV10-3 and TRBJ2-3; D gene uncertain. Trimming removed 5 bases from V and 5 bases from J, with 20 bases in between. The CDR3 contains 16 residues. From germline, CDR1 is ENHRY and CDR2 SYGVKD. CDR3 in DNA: TGTGCCATCAGTAACTCTCTGCCAGGTCTACGAGATACGCAGTATTTT. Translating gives CAISNSLPGLRDTQYF.

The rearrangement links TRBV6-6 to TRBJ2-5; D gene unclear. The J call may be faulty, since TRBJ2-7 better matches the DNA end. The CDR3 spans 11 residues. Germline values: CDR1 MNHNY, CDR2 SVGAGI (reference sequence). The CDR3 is CASSLGYEQYF. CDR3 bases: TGTGCCAGCAGTCTAGGCTACGAGCAGTACTTC.

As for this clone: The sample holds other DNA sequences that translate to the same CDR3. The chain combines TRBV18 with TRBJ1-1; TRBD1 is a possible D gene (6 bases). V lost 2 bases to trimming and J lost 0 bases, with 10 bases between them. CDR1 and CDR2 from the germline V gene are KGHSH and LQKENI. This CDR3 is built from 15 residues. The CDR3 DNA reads TGTGCCAGCTCACCAAGACAGGACTTGAACACTGAAGCTTTCTTT. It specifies CASSPRQDLNTEAFF.

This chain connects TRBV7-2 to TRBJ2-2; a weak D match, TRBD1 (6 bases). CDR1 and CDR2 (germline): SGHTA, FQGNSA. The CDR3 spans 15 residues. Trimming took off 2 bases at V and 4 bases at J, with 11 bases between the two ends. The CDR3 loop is CASSLLQGSTGELFF. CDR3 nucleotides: TGTGCCAGCAGCTTACTACAGGGTTCCACCGGGGAGCTGTTTTTT.

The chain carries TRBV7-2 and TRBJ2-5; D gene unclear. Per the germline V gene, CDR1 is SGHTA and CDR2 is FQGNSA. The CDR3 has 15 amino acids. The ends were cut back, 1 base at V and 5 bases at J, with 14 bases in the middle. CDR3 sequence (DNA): TGTGCCAGCAGCTTAGATCTGGGCTTCGTGGAGACCCAGTACTTC. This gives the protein CASSLDLGFVETQYF.

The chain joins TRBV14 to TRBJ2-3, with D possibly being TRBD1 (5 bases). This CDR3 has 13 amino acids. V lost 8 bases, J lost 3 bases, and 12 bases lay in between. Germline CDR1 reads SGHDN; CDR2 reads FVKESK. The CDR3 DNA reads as TGTGCCAGCCAGTCACAGGAAACAGATACGCAGTATTTT. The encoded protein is CASQSQETDTQYF.

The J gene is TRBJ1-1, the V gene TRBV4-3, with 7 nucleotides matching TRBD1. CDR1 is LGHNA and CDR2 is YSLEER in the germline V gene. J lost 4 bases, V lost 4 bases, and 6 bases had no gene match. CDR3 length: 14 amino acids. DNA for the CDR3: TGCGCCAGCAGCCGCACAGGGGTCGGCACTGAAGCTTTCTTT. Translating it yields CASSRTGVGTEAFF.

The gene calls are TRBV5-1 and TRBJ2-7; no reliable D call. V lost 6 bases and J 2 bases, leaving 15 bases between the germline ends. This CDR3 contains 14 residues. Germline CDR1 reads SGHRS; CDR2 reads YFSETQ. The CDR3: CASTEGLPPYEQYF. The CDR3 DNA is TGCGCCAGCACAGAAGGTTTACCCCCCTACGAGCAGTACTTC.

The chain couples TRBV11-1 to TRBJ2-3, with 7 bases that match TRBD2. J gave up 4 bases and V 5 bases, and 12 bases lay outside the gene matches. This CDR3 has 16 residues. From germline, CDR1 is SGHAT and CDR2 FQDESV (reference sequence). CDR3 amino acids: CASSLLGRGTADTQYF. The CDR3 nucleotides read TGTGCCAGCAGCCTTTTGGGGCGGGGGACGGCAGATACGCAGTATTTT.

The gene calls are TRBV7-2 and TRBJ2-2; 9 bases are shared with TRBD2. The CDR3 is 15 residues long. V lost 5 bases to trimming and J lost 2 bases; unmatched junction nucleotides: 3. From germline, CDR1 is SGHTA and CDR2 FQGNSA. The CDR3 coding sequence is TGTGCCAGCAGCATGCGGGGGGGCAACACCGGGGAGCTGTTTTTT. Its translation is CASSMRGGNTGELFF.

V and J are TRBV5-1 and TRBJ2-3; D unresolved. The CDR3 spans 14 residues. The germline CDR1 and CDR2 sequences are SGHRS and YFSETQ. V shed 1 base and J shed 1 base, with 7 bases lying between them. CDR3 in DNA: TGCGCCAGCAGCTTGACTACCGGCACAGATACGCAGTATTTT. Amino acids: CASSLTTGTDTQYF.

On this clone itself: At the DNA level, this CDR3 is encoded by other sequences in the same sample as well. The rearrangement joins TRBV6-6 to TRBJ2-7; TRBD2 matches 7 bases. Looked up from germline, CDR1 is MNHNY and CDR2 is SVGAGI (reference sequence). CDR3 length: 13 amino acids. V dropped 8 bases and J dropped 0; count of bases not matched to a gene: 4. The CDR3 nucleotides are TGTGCCAGCCAGCGGGGCAGCTCCTACGAGCAGTACTTC. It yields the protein CASQRGSSYEQYF.

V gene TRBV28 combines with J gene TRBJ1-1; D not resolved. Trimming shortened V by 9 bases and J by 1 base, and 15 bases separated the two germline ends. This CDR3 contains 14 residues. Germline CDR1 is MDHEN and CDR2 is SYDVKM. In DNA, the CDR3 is TGTGCCAGTTTACCTGATGGCCCGAACACTGAAGCTTTCTTT. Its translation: CASLPDGPNTEAFF. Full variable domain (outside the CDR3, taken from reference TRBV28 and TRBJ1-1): DVKVTQSSRYLVKRTGEKVFLECVQDMDHENMFWYRQDPGLGLRLIYFSYDVKMKEKGDIPEGYSVSREKKERFSLILESASTNQTSMYLCASLPDGPNTEAFFGQGTRLTVV.

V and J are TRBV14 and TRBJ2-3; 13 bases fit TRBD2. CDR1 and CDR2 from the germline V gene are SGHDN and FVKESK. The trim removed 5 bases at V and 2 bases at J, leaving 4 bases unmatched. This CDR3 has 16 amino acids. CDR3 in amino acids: CASSELAGGLTDTQYF. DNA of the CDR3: TGTGCCAGCAGCGAACTAGCGGGAGGGCTCACAGATACGCAGTATTTT.

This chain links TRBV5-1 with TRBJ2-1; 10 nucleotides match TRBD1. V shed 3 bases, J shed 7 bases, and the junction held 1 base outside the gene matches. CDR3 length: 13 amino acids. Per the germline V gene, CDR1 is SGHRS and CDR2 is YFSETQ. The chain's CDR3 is CASSWGQGNEQFF. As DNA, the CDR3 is TGCGCCAGCAGCTGGGGACAGGGGAATGAGCAGTTCTTC.

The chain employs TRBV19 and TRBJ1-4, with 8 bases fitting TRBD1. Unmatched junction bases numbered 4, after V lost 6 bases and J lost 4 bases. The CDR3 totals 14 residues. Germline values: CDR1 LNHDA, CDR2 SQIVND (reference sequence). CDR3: CASSGQGLNEKLFF. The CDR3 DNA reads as TGTGCCAGTAGCGGACAGGGTCTTAATGAAAAACTGTTTTTT.

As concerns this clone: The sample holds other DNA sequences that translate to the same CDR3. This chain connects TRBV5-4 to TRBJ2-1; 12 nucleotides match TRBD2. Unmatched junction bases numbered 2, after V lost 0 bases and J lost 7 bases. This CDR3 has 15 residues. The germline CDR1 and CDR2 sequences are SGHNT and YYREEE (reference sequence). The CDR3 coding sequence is TGTGCCAGCAGCTTGGGCGGACTAGCGGGAAATGAGCAGTTCTTC. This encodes CASSLGGLAGNEQFF.

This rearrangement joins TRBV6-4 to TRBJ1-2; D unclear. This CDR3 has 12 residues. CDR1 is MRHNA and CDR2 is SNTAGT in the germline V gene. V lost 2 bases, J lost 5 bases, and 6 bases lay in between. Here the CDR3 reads CASSDGFYGYTF. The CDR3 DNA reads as TGTGCCAGCAGTGACGGTTTTTATGGCTACACCTTC.

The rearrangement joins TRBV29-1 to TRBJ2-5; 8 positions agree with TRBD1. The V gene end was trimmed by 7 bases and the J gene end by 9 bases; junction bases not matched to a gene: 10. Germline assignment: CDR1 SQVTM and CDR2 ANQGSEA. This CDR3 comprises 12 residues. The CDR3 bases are TGCAGCGCCAAATCAGGGGGCGAGGCCCAGTACTTC. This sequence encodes CSAKSGGEAQYF.

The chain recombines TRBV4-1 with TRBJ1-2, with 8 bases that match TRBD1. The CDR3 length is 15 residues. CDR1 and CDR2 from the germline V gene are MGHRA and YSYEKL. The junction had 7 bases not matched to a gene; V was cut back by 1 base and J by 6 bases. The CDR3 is CASSQAIAGGDGYTF. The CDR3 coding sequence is TGCGCCAGCAGCCAAGCTATAGCAGGGGGCGATGGCTACACCTTC.

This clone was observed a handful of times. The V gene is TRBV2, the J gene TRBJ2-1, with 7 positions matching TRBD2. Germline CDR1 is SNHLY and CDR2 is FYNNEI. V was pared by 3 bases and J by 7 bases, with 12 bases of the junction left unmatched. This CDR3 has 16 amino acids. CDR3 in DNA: TGTGCCAGCAGTGATAGGGGACGGGGAGGGTTAAATGAGCAGTTCTTC. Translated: CASSDRGRGGLNEQFF.

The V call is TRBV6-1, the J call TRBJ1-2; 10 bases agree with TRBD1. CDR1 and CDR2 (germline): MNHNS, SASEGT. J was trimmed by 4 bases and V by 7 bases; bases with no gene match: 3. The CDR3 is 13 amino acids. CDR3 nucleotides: TGTGCCAGCACTCGGGACAGGGGCTATGGCTACACCTTC. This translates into CASTRDRGYGYTF.

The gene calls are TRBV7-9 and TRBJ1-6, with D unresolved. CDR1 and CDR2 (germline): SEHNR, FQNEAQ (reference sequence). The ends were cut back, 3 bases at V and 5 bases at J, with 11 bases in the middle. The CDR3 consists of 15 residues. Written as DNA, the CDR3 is TGTGCCAGCAGCTTCCCAACACGGGATAATTCACCCCTCCACTTT. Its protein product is CASSFPTRDNSPLHF. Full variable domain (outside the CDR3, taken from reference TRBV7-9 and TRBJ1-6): DTGVSQNPRHKITKRGQNVTFRCDPISEHNRLYWYRQTLGQGPEFLTYFQNEAQLEKSRLLSDRFSAERPKGSFSTLEIQRTEQGDSAMYLCASSFPTRDNSPLHFGNGTRLTVT.

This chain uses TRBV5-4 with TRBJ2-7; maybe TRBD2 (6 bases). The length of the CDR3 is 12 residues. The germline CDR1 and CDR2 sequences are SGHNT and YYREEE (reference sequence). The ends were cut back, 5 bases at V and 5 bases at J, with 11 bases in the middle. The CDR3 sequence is CASRGGGDEQYF. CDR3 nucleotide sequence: TGTGCCAGCAGGGGCGGAGGGGACGAGCAGTACTTC. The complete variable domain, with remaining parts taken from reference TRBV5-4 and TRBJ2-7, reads ETGVTQSPTHLIKTRGQQVTLRCSSQSGHNTVSWYQQALGQGPQFIFQYYREEENGRGNFPPRFSGLQFPNYSSELNVNALELDDSALYLCASRGGGDEQYFGPGTRLTVT.

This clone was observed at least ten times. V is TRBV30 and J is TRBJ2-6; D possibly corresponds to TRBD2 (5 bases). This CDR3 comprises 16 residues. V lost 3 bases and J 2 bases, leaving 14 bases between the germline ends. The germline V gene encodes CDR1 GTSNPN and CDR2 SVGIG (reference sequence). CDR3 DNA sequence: TGTGCCTGGAGCAGACCCCGGGGAGCTGGGGCCAACGTCCTGACTTTC. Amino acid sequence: CAWSRPRGAGANVLTF.

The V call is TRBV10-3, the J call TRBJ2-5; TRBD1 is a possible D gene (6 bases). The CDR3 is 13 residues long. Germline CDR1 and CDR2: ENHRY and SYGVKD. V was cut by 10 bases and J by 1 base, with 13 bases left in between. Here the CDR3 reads CATTLDSQETQYF. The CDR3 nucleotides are TGTGCCACCACCCTGGACAGCCAAGAGACCCAGTACTTC.

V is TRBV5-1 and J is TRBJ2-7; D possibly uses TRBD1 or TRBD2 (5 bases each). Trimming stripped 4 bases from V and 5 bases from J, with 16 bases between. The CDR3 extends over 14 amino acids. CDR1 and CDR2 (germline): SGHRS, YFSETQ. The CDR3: CASSPGRSENEQYF. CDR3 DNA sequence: TGCGCCAGCAGCCCGGGGCGAAGCGAGAACGAGCAGTACTTC. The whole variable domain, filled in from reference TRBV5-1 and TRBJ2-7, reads KAGVTQTPRYLIKTRGQQVTLSCSPISGHRSVSWYQQTPGQGLQFLFEYFSETQRNKGNFPGRFSGRQFSNSRSEMNVSTLELGDSALYLCASSPGRSENEQYFGPGTRLTVT.

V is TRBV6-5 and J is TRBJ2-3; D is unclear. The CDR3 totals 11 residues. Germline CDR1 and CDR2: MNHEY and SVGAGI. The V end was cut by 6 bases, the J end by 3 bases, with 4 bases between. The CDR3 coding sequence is TGTGCCAGCAGAGGTACAGATACGCAGTATTTT. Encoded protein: CASRGTDTQYF.

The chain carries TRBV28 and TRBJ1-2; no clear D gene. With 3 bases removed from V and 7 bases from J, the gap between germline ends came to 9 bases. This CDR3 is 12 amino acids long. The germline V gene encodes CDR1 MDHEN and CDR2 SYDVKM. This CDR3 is CASSLSGFGYTF. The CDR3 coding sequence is TGTGCCAGCAGTTTGTCGGGGTTTGGCTACACCTTC.